Presented here are 6 T cell receptor beta chains from one specimen sequenced in a study of T-cell memory formation after mild COVID-19. Each CDR3 protein gets one entry after TCRdb re-called the 5' RACE reads with MiXCR. This sample yields about 410,000 distinct CDR3 sequences, of which roughly 17% are seen a single time; 20% to 25% belongs to the top ten. Sequencing was done on a sample of PBMCs or a T cell subset sorted from them (not recorded which). All receptors derive from a man between 18 and 35 years old who had mild COVID-19 (a few samples of this study predate the infection). Cell type and time point are not known.

This clonotype was seen more than once but under ten times. The chain links TRBV10-3 to TRBJ2-1; 10 bases fit TRBD2. J lost 7 bases, V lost 2 bases, and 2 bases had no gene match. Germline lookup yields CDR1 ENHRY and CDR2 SYGVKD. The CDR3 has 14 residues. For the CDR3, the DNA is TGTGCCATCAGTGAGCTAGCGGGGGTGAATGAGCAGTTCTTC. Protein product: CAISELAGVNEQFF.

The chain carries TRBV18 and TRBJ1-1, with unresolved D. The CDR3 covers 12 residues. V lost 4 bases, J lost 7 bases, and 10 bases lay in between. Germline assignment: CDR1 KGHSH and CDR2 LQKENI. DNA of the CDR3: TGTGCCAGCTCACTCGCGGAAAATGAAGCTTTCTTT. It encodes CASSLAENEAFF.

This clonotype was counted between two and nine times. The rearrangement links TRBV20-1 to TRBJ1-5, with TRBD1 identical over 7 bases. Germline V gene data show CDR1 as DFQATT and CDR2 as SNEGSKA (reference sequence). Unmatched junction bases numbered 12, after V lost 1 base and J lost 0 bases. This CDR3 is 18 amino acids long. CDR3 in amino acids: CSARAAGTVLYSNQPQHF. The CDR3 DNA reads as TGCAGTGCTAGAGCCGCCGGGACAGTACTGTATAGCAATCAGCCCCAGCATTTT.

This clonotype was counted many times. V gene TRBV5-1 combines with J gene TRBJ2-7; D could derive from TRBD1 or TRBD2 (6 bases each). Trimming took 4 bases from V and 6 from J, leaving 17 bases between them. Germline lookup yields CDR1 SGHRS and CDR2 YFSETQ. The CDR3 contains 14 residues. Here the CDR3 reads CASSPSRGDSEQYV. The DNA of the CDR3 is TGCGCCAGCAGCCCCTCTAGGGGGGACTCCGAGCAGTACGTC.

This clonotype was counted a few times. This chain links TRBV6-2 or TRBV6-3 with TRBJ2-2, with 8 bases fitting TRBD1. V lost 7 bases, J lost 7 bases, and 11 bases stayed unmatched. The CDR3 runs to 15 residues. Germline CDR1 MNHEY, CDR2 SVGEGT. Here the CDR3 DNA reads TGTGCCAGCAAGATAGCCAGGGGGCCATTCGGGGAGCTGTTTTTT. Amino acid sequence: CASKIARGPFGELFF.

This clonotype was found a few times. The chain uses TRBV5-1 and TRBJ2-7; D unresolved. The V gene lost 3 bases and the J gene lost 0 bases, with 13 bases spanning the gap. The CDR3 sequence is 15 residues long. Germline V gene data show CDR1 as SGHRS and CDR2 as YFSETQ. In DNA, the CDR3 is TGCGCCAGCAGCTCCCCACCCGCTAGCTCCTACGAGCAGTACTTC. Its translation: CASSSPPASSYEQYF.